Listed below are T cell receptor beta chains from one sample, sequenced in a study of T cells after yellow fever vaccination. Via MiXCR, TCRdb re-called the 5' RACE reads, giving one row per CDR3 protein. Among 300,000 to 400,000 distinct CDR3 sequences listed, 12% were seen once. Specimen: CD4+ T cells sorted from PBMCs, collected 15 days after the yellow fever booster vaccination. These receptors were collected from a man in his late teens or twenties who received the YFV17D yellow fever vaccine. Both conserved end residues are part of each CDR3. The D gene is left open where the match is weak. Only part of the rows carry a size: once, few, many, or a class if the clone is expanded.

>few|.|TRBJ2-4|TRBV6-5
CASSPALAKNIQYF
TGTGCCAGCAGTCCCGCCTTAGCCAAAAACATTCAGTACTTC
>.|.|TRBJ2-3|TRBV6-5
CASSYTGPDTQYF
TGTGCCAGCAGTTACACCGGTCCAGATACGCAGTATTTT
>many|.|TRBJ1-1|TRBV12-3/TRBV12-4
CASSLRGADTEAFF
TGTGCCAGCAGTTTGCGGGGGGCTGACACTGAAGCTTTCTTT
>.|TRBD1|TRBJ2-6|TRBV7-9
CASSRPGTGGSGANVLTF
TGTGCCAGCAGCAGACCCGGGACAGGGGGTTCTGGGGCCAACGTCCTGACTTTC
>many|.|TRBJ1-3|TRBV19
CASSVTRSGNTIYF
TGTGCCAGTAGTGTGACCCGCTCTGGAAACACCATATATTTT
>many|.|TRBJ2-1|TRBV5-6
CASSLRDNEQFF
TGTGCCAGCAGCCTCCGGGACAATGAGCAGTTCTTC
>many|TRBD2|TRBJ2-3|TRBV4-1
CASSQRGGLSTDTQYF
TGCGCCAGCAGCCAACGGGGGGGCCTCAGCACAGATACGCAGTATTTT
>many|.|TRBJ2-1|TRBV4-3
CASSQVGASVLFF
TGCGCCAGCAGCCAAGTCGGGGCCAGCGTGCTGTTCTTC
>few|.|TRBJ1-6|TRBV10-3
CAISESGRGESPLHF
TGTGCCATCAGTGAGTCGGGGAGGGGCGAATCACCCCTCCACTTT
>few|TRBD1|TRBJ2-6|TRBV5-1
CASSWDRGLSKSSGANVLTF
TGCGCCAGCAGCTGGGACAGGGGGCTTTCGAAATCCTCTGGGGCCAACGTCCTGACTTTC
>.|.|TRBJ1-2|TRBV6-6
CASSYRTAANYGYTF
TGTGCCAGCAGTTACCGGACAGCAGCTAACTATGGCTACACCTTC
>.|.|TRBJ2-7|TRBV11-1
CASSLNGEQYF
TGTGCCAGCAGCTTAAATGGCGAGCAGTACTTC
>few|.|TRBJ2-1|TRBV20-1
CSARDRVGPFRRVEQFF
TGCAGTGCTAGAGATCGGGTAGGGCCCTTTCGACGGGTCGAGCAGTTCTTC
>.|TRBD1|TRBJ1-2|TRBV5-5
CASSLSGTGWYGYTF
TGTGCCAGCAGCCTATCCGGGACAGGGTGGTATGGCTACACCTTC
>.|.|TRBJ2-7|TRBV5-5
CASSLAGRAYEQYF
TGTGCCAGCAGCTTGGCAGGCAGAGCCTACGAGCAGTACTTC
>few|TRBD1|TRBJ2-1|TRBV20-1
CSAPVGGRGRNEQFF
TGCAGTGCTCCCGTAGGGGGCAGGGGGAGAAATGAGCAGTTCTTC
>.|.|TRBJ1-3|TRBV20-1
CSARPAGSGNTIYF
TGCAGTGCCCGACCGGCAGGCTCTGGAAACACCATATATTTT
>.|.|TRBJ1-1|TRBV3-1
CASSQEWQGAEAFF
TGTGCCAGCAGCCAAGAGTGGCAGGGAGCTGAAGCTTTCTTT
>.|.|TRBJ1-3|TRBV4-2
CASSQGVSFTAGNTIYF
TGTGCCAGCAGCCAAGGCGTATCCTTTACCGCGGGAAACACCATATATTTT
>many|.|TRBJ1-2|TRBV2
CASSTTIRYTF
TGTGCCAGCAGTACCACTATCCGCTACACCTTC
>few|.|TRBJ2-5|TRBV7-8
CASSRIVVRGQETQYF
TGTGCCAGCAGTCGAATTGTCGTCAGGGGACAAGAGACCCAGTACTTC
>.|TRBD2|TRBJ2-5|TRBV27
CASSWGAGKQETQYF
TGTGCCAGCAGTTGGGGAGCGGGGAAACAAGAGACCCAGTACTTC
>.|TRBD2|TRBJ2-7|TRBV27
CASSSLERGLSYEQYF
TGTGCCAGCAGTTCACTAGAGCGGGGACTCTCCTACGAGCAGTACTTC
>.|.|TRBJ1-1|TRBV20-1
CSASLIGRDIAEAFF
TGCAGTGCTAGTTTAATCGGCAGGGACATCGCCGAAGCTTTCTTT
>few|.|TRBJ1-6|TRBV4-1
CASSQLYGRGAPRSSYNSPLHF
TGCGCCAGCAGCCAGCTATATGGTAGGGGGGCTCCAAGAAGCTCCTATAATTCACCCCTCCACTTT
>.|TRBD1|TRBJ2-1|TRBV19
CASSIEGRGSNEQFF
TGTGCCAGTAGTATAGAGGGCAGGGGGAGCAATGAGCAGTTCTTC
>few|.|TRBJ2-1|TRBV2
CASRRGQNNEQFF
TGTGCCAGCAGAAGGGGCCAGAACAATGAGCAGTTCTTC
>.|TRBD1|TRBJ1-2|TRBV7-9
CASSSVAGGDYGYTF
TGTGCCAGCAGCTCCGTTGCAGGGGGTGACTATGGCTACACCTTC
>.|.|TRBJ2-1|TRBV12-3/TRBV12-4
CASLVRGANNEQFF
TGTGCCAGCCTCGTCAGAGGGGCAAACAATGAGCAGTTCTTC
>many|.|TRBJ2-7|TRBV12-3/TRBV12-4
CASSDRGREYF
TGTGCCAGCAGTGACCGGGGCAGGGAGTACTTC
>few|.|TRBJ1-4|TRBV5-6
CASSLRATSSHVRMFF
TGTGCCAGCAGCTTACGGGCCACCTCATCTCATGTCAGGATGTTTTTT
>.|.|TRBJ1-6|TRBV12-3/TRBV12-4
CASTQRQEGTPLHF
TGTGCCAGCACCCAAAGACAGGAGGGTACACCCCTCCACTTT
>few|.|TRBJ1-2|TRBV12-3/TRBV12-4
CASSLFNGYTF
TGTGCCAGCAGTTTATTCAATGGCTACACCTTC
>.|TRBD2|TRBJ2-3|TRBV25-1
CASLKSGLAGEDTQYF
TGTGCCAGCCTGAAATCGGGACTAGCGGGGGAAGATACGCAGTATTTT
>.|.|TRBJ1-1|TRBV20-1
CSAPLQVNTEAFF
TGCAGTGCCCCCCTCCAGGTGAACACTGAAGCTTTCTTT
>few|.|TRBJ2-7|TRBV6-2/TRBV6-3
CASSYPGRGLEQYF
TGTGCCAGCAGTTACCCAGGCAGGGGCTTGGAGCAGTACTTC
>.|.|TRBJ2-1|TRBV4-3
CASSQAPAGSYNEQFF
TGCGCCAGCAGCCAAGCCCCGGCGGGGAGTTACAATGAGCAGTTCTTC
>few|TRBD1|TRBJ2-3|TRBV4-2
CASSQVTGGITDTQYF
TGTGCCAGCAGCCAAGTAACAGGGGGAATCACAGATACGCAGTATTTT
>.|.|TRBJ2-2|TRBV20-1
CSARGGANTGELFF
TGCAGTGCTAGAGGTGGGGCGAACACCGGGGAGCTGTTTTTT
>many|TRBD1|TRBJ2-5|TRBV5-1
CASSLVPGQQETQYF
TGCGCCAGCAGCTTGGTGCCGGGACAGCAAGAGACCCAGTACTTC
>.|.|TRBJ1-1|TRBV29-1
CSVGRGTEAFF
TGCAGCGTTGGAAGGGGAACTGAAGCTTTCTTT
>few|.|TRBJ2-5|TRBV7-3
CASSLNTGEETQYF
TGTGCCAGCAGCTTAAATACTGGAGAAGAGACCCAGTACTTC
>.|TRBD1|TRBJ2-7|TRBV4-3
CASSPIRDSSYEQYF
TGCGCCAGCAGCCCGATCCGGGACAGCTCCTACGAGCAGTACTTC
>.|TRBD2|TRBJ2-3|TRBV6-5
CASSYSLAASDTQYF
TGTGCCAGCAGTTATAGTCTAGCGGCGTCAGATACGCAGTATTTT
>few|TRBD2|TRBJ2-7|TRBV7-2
CASSSASGGSFYEQYF
TGTGCCAGCAGCTCGGCTAGCGGGGGGTCATTCTACGAGCAGTACTTC
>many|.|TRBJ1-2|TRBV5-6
CASSLPSPANGYTF
TGTGCCAGCAGCTTGCCCAGCCCAGCAAATGGCTACACCTTC
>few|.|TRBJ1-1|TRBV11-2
CASSLGGGWNTEAFF
TGTGCCAGCAGCTTGGGGGGCGGATGGAACACTGAAGCTTTCTTT
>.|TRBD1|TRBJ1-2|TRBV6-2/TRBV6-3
CASTPGRGTGYTF
TGTGCCAGCACCCCAGGCAGGGGGACTGGCTACACCTTC
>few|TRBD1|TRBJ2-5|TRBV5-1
CASSSGQVTQYF
TGCGCCAGCAGCTCGGGACAGGTGACCCAGTACTTC
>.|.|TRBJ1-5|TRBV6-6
CASSYSRVQPQHF
TGTGCCAGCAGTTACAGCCGGGTTCAGCCCCAGCATTTT
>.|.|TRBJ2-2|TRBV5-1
CASSWPMGASGELFF
TGCGCCAGCAGCTGGCCGATGGGGGCGTCCGGGGAGCTGTTTTTT
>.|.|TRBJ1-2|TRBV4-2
CASSQAGYDPGYTF
TGTGCCAGCAGCCAGGCGGGGTACGATCCCGGCTACACCTTC
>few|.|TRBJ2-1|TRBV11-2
CASSSYRVGTPLIDEQFF
TGTGCCAGCAGCTCATATAGGGTTGGGACCCCATTGATCGATGAGCAGTTCTTC
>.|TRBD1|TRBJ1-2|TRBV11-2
CASRPSPGQGNGYTF
TGTGCCAGCAGACCGTCGCCGGGACAGGGGAATGGCTACACCTTC